In this sample, the clone carrying this T cell receptor (beta chain) turned up a few times. What it binds is unknown. The sample comes from a study of CD8+CD57+ T cells in acquired aplastic anemia. Study-level information: Mean DNA quantity obtained from sorted CD4+ and CD8+ cells was about 3.5 ug. Study observations and caveats: Approximately 27 CD8+ CDR3 sequences occurred in both the patients and the controls.

Genomic DNA templated the TCR beta VDJ and CDR3 profiling. TCRdb passed the reads through MiXCR, listing each CDR3 protein once. The sample carries about 150,000 distinct CDR3 sequences, roughly 45% recorded once. Patients included in sequencing had previously demonstrated CD8+CD57+ cell expansion by flow cytometry. Blood was sampled before the patients had received any therapy. This clonotype was obtained from a human donor with aplastic anemia. The specimen sequenced was sorted CD4+, CD8+, or CD8+CD57+ T cells (not recorded which) from PBMCs.

DNA of the CDR3: TGCAGTGCTAGGGGTGATGTCTCCTACGAGCAGTACTTC. This codes for CSARGDVSYEQYF. V gene TRBV20-1 combines with J gene TRBJ2-7, with D hard to call. The CDR3 spans 13 residues. V lost 3 bases and J 0 bases, leaving 9 bases between the germline ends. Germline assignment: CDR1 DFQATT and CDR2 SNEGSKA (reference sequence).